The clone carrying this T cell receptor (beta chain) came up many times. Its antigen is still unknown. The length of the CDR3 is 11 residues. Germline CDR1 DFQATT, CDR2 SNEGSKA (reference sequence). Trimming stripped 2 bases from V and 12 bases from J, with 11 bases between. This sample is part of a study of T-cell reconstitution after alpha-beta-depleted transplantation in children. TCRbeta library construction was performed incorporating unique molecular identifiers. Each CDR3 protein is one row after TCRdb ran MiXCR on the PCR reads. The data hold about 70,000 distinct CDR3 sequences, with roughly 11% observed a single time. Study results and limitations: Alpha-beta T cells about two months after transplant reportedly derived from several hundred expanded graft clones.

The receptor's source is a boy between 10 and 17 years old with acute myeloid leukemia, due to receive a stem cell transplant. The sequenced sample was PBMCs, obtained before TCRalphabeta/CD19-depleted stem cell transplant. The genes are TRBV20-1 and TRBJ2-1; D gene unclear. CDR3 sequence (DNA): TGCAGTGCTAGAACCCGGTATTGGCAGTTCTTC. Translation: CSARTRYWQFF.